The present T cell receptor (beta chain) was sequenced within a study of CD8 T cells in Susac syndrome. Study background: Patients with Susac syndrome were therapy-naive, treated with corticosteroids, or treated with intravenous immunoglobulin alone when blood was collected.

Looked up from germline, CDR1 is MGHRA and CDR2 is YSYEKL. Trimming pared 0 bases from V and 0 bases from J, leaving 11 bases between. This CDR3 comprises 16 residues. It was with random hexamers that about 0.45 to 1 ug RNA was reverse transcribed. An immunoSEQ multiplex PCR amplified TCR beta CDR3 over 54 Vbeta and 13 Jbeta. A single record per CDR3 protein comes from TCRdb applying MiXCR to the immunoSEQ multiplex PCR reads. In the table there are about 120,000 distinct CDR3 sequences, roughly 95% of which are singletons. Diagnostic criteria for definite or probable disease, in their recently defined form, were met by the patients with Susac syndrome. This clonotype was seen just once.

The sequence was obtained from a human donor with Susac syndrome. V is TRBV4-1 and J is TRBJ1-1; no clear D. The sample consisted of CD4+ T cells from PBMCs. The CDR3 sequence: CASSQETVAVNTEAFF. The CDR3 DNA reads TGCGCCAGCAGCCAAGAAACTGTGGCAGTGAACACTGAAGCTTTCTTT.